One and the same sample provided the 11 T cell receptor beta chains below, sequenced in a study of blood T cells in healthy people across ages. The authors ran a second PCR of roughly 6 to 11 cycles using a sample-barcoded 5' primer and a J-beta primer mix. TCRdb independently ran MiXCR on the 5' RACE reads; one entry per CDR3 protein. The table records fewer than 900,000 distinct CDR3 sequences, approximately 49% of them present only once. Sequencing was carried out using blood. The receptors were sampled from a woman aged 60-70 years in good health.

The V gene is TRBV6-1, the J gene TRBJ2-5; 7 nucleotides match TRBD2. The CDR3 is made up of 15 amino acids. Per germline, CDR1 MNHNS and CDR2 SASEGT. The V segment lost 3 bases and the J segment 11 bases; nucleotides outside the gene matches: 15. CDR3 amino acids: CASSDWLAVDNEQYF. DNA of the CDR3: TGTGCCAGCAGTGATTGGCTAGCGGTGGACAATGAGCAGTACTTC.

This clonotype occurred a few times. V is TRBV7-2 and J is TRBJ2-4; no definite D call. Trimming cost V 5 bases and J 0 bases, with 17 bases left between them. The CDR3 runs to 17 residues. The V gene's germline CDR1 is SGHTA and CDR2 FQGNSA. The chain's CDR3 is CASSPKAGDLAKNIQYF. CDR3 bases: TGTGCCAGCAGCCCCAAGGCCGGCGACCTAGCCAAAAACATTCAGTACTTC.

This chain connects TRBV4-2 to TRBJ2-1; maybe TRBD2 (6 bases). Trimming took 5 bases from V and 8 from J, leaving 16 bases between them. The CDR3 loop spans 14 amino acids. From germline, CDR1 is LGHNA and CDR2 YNFKEQ. The CDR3 spells CASSARRLVDEQFF. The CDR3, as DNA: TGTGCCAGCAGCGCCCGCCGACTAGTGGATGAGCAGTTCTTC.

The rearrangement joins TRBV11-2 to TRBJ2-1; D gene unclear. V was trimmed by 0 bases and J by 9 bases, leaving 12 bases between them. The CDR3 spans 14 residues. Per germline, CDR1 SGHAT and CDR2 FQNNGV. The CDR3, as DNA: TGTGCCAGCAGCTTAGAACTCGCTCGCGCTGAGCAGTTCTTC. Translating gives CASSLELARAEQFF.

This clonotype has just one count. The chain recombines TRBV7-2 with TRBJ2-3; 9 bases are a match to TRBD2. The germline V gene encodes CDR1 SGHTA and CDR2 FQGNSA. The CDR3 spans 12 residues. DNA for the CDR3: TGTGGGGAGCGGGAGGGCACAGATACGCAGTATTTT. As protein: CGEREGTDTQYF.

By its share, this clonotype is large. CDR3 sequence reads: CASTITGLASEQFF. The CDR3, as DNA: TGTGCCAGCACTATAACGGGACTAGCAAGTGAGCAGTTCTTC. This chain connects TRBV6-2 or TRBV6-3 to TRBJ2-1; TRBD2 agrees at 9 bases. Unmatched junction bases numbered 10, after V lost 7 bases and J lost 9 bases. Germline CDR1 MNHEY, CDR2 SVGEGT. The length of the CDR3 is 14 residues.

CDR3 in amino acids: CASSVAPEEKLFF. CDR3 sequence (DNA): TGTGCCAGCAGCGTAGCACCAGAGGAAAAACTGTTTTTT. V and J are TRBV9 and TRBJ1-4, with D unclear. V was clipped by 0 bases and J by 8 bases, with 8 bases between them. The germline V gene has CDR1 SGDLS and CDR2 YYNGEE. There are 13 residues in the CDR3. The entire variable domain, with the rest obtained from reference TRBV9 and TRBJ1-4, is as follows: DSGVTQTPKHLITATGQRVTLRCSPRSGDLSVYWYQQSLDQGLQFLIQYYNGEERAKGNILERFSAQQFPDLHSELNLSSLELGDSALYFCASSVAPEEKLFFGSGTQLSVL.

The table lists this clonotype with a few counts. The genes are TRBV20-1 and TRBJ1-5; no definite D call. Per the germline V gene, CDR1 is DFQATT and CDR2 is SNEGSKA (reference sequence). V lost 2 bases and J lost 2, with 13 bases in between. The CDR3 length is 15 residues. CDR3 loop: CSARPIISGNQPQHF. For the CDR3, the DNA is TGCAGTGCTAGACCTATTATCTCCGGCAATCAGCCCCAGCATTTT.

This sequence joins TRBV24-1 and TRBJ2-5, with 10 positions matching TRBD2. The V gene end was trimmed by 4 bases and the J gene end by 5 bases; junction bases not matched to a gene: 6. In germline, CDR1 is KGHDR, CDR2 SFDVKD. This CDR3 spans 15 amino acids. For the CDR3, the DNA is TGTGCCACCAGTGAGCTAGCGGGAGTAGGGGAGACCCAGTACTTC. It specifies CATSELAGVGETQYF.

The rearrangement uses TRBV10-3 and TRBJ2-3; TRBD2 matches at 11 bases. V was pared by 2 bases and J by 0 bases, with 4 bases of the junction left unmatched. The V gene's germline CDR1 is ENHRY and CDR2 SYGVKD. The CDR3 sequence is 17 residues long. CDR3 sequence reads: CAISEPWTSGSTDTQYF. The DNA for the CDR3 is TGTGCCATCAGTGAGCCTTGGACTAGCGGGAGCACAGATACGCAGTATTTT.

In this sample, this clonotype turned up many times. The chain recombines TRBV6-2 or TRBV6-3 with TRBJ2-1, with D perhaps TRBD2 (6 bases). The V and J ends lost 6 bases and 6 bases respectively, with 12 bases between them. CDR1 is MNHEY, CDR2 SVGEGT, per germline. The CDR3 contains 13 residues. CDR3 DNA sequence: TGTGCCAGCAGCTCCATTAGCGGCAATGAGCAGTTCTTC. It translates to CASSSISGNEQFF.